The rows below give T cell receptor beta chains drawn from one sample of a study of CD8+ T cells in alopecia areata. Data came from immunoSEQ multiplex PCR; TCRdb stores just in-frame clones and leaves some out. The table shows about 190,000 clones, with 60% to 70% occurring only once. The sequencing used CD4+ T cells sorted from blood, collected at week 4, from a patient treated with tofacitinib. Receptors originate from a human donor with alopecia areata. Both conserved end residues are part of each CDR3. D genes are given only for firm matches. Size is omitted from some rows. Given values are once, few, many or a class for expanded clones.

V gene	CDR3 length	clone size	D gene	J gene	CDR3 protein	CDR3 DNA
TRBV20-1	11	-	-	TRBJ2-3	CSATWVDTQYF	TGCAGTGCTACGTGGGTAGATACGCAGTATTTT
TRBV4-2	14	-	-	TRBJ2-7	CASSPPEGLGEQYF	TGTGCCAGCAGCCCGCCGGAGGGCCTGGGCGAGCAGTACTTC
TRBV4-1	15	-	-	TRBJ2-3	CASSSGREPRDTQYF	TGCGCCAGCAGCTCCGGCCGGGAACCGCGAGATACGCAGTATTTT
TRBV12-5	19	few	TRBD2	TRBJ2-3	CASGPRFSGSPASGDTQYF	TGTGCTAGTGGTCCTCGTTTTAGCGGGAGTCCCGCAAGTGGAGATACGCAGTATTTT
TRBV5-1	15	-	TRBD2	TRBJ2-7	CASSLGGGSSYEQYF	TGCGCCAGCAGCTTGGGAGGCGGGAGCTCCTACGAGCAGTACTTC
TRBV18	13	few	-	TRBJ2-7	CASSPPRAYEQYF	TGTGCCAGCTCACCACCGAGGGCTTACGAGCAGTACTTC
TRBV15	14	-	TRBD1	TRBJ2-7	CATSRGSGGSEQYF	TGTGCCACCAGCAGAGGGTCAGGGGGTAGCGAGCAGTACTTC
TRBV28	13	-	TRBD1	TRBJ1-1	CASREIQGVAAFF	TGTGCCAGCAGAGAGATACAGGGGGTAGCGGCTTTCTTT
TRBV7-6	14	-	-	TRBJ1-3	CASSLGGTGNTIYF	TGTGCCAGCAGCTTAGGCGGGACTGGAAACACCATATATTTT
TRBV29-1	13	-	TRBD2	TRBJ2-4	CSVGTSGLNIQYF	TGCAGCGTTGGGACTAGCGGGTTAAACATTCAGTACTTC
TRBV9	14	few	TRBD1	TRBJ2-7	CASSVGTGIYEQYF	TGTGCCAGCAGCGTAGGGACAGGGATTTACGAGCAGTACTTC
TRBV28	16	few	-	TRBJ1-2	CASSLSRTQGGYGYTF	TGTGCCAGCAGTTTATCGCGCACACAGGGAGGCTATGGCTACACCTTC
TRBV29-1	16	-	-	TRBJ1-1	CSVGKGETLTGTEAFF	TGCAGCGTTGGTAAAGGGGAAACGCTTACGGGCACTGAAGCTTTCTTT
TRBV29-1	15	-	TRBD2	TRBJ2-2	CSGNYSGKNTGELFF	TGCAGCGGGAATTATAGCGGGAAGAACACCGGGGAGCTGTTTTTT
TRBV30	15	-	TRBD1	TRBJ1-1	CAWSPPTGSKTEAFF	TGTGCCTGGAGTCCACCGACAGGGAGCAAGACTGAAGCTTTCTTT
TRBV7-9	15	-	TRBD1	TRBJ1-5	CASRRQGAGDQPQHF	TGTGCCAGCAGGCGACAGGGGGCGGGAGATCAGCCCCAGCATTTT
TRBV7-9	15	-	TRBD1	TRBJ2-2	CASSWTGQGTGELFF	TGTGCCAGCAGCTGGACAGGGCAGGGCACCGGGGAGCTGTTTTTT
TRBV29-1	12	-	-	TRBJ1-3	CSVQEAGNTIYF	TGCAGCGTCCAAGAGGCTGGAAACACCATATATTTT
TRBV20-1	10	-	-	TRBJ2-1	CSASGHEQFF	TGCAGTGCTAGCGGCCATGAGCAGTTCTTC
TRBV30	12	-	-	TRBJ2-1	CAWMIGEGEQFF	TGTGCCTGGATGATAGGAGAGGGTGAGCAGTTCTTC
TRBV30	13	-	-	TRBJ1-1	CACRTGVKTEAFF	TGTGCCTGTCGAACAGGTGTAAAAACTGAAGCTTTCTTT
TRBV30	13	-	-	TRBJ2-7	CAWMRGHDYEQYF	TGTGCCTGGATGAGAGGGCACGACTACGAGCAGTACTTC
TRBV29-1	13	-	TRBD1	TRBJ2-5	CSVVGQGLETQYF	TGCAGCGTTGTCGGACAGGGTTTGGAGACCCAGTACTTC
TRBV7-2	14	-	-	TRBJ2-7	CASSLGRGTYEQYF	TGTGCCAGCAGCTTAGGGCGGGGAACCTACGAGCAGTACTTC
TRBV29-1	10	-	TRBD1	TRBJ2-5	CSGDRETQYF	TGCAGCGGGGACAGAGAGACCCAGTACTTC
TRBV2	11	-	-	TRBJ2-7	CASRYRDEQYF	TGTGCCAGCAGGTACAGGGACGAGCAGTACTTC
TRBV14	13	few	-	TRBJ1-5	CASSRGDHQPQHF	TGTGCCAGCAGCCGTGGGGACCATCAGCCCCAGCATTTT
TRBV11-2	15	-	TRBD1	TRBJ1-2	CASSLDPRQGDGYTF	TGTGCCAGCAGCTTAGATCCGCGACAGGGGGATGGCTACACCTTC
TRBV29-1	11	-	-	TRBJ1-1	CSVFGGTEAFF	TGCAGCGTTTTTGGGGGCACTGAAGCTTTCTTT
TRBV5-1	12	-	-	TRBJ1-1	CASGWGNTEAFF	TGCGCCAGCGGATGGGGAAACACTGAAGCTTTCTTT
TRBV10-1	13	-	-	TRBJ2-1	CASSERLSNEQFF	TGCGCCAGCAGTGAGCGGCTCTCCAATGAGCAGTTCTTC
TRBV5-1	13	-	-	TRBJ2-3	CASSLTDTDTQYF	TGCGCCAGCAGCTTGACAGACACAGATACGCAGTATTTT
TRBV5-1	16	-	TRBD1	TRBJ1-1	CASSLGDRRMNTEAFF	TGCGCCAGCAGCTTGGGGGACAGGAGAATGAACACTGAAGCTTTCTTT
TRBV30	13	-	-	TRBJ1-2	CAWRESVNYGYTF	TGTGCCTGGAGAGAATCCGTAAACTATGGCTACACCTTC
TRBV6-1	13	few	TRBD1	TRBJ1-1	CASRDRRDTEAFF	TGTGCCAGCAGGGACAGGCGGGACACTGAAGCTTTCTTT
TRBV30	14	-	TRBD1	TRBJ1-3	CAWGGQGSGNTIYF	TGTGCCTGGGGGGGACAGGGCTCTGGAAACACCATATATTTT
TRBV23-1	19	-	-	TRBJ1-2	CASSQSRQTGTRSNYGYTF	TGCGCCAGCAGTCAATCACGACAGACTGGCACGCGATCTAACTATGGCTACACCTTC
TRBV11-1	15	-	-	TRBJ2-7	CASSPVQLGWNEQYF	TGTGCCAGCAGCCCTGTGCAACTTGGGTGGAACGAGCAGTACTTC
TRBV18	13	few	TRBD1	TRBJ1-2	CASSPGTGSGYTF	TGTGCCAGCTCACCAGGGACAGGGAGCGGCTACACCTTC
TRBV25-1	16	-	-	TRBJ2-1	CASSEVGGGTYNEQFF	TGTGCCAGCAGTGAGGTAGGGGGGGGAACTTACAATGAGCAGTTCTTC
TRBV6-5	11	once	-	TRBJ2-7	CASSRGDEQYF	TGTGCCAGCAGTCGCGGGGATGAGCAGTACTTC
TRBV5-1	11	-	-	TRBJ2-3	CASSSQDTQYF	TGCGCCAGCAGCTCTCAAGATACGCAGTATTTT
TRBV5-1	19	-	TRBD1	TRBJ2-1	CASSLVRTGDLYSYNEQFF	TGCGCCAGCAGCTTGGTCCGGACAGGGGACTTGTACTCCTACAATGAGCAGTTCTTC
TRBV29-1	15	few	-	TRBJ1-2	CSVEDMEGVEDGYTF	TGCAGCGTTGAAGATATGGAGGGGGTTGAGGATGGCTACACCTTC
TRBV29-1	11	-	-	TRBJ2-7	CSVETSFEQYF	TGCAGCGTTGAAACTAGCTTCGAGCAGTACTTC
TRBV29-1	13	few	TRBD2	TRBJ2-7	CSVGGGPSYEQYF	TGCAGCGTTGGGGGGGGACCCTCCTACGAGCAGTACTTC
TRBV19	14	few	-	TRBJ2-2	CATQQDLNTGELFF	TGTGCCACTCAACAGGACCTAAACACCGGGGAGCTGTTTTTT